The 2 T cell receptor beta chains below all came from one sample that was sequenced in a study of shared clonotypes between healthy human individuals. Data came from immunoSEQ multiplex PCR; TCRdb stores just in-frame clones and leaves some out. The sample holds approximately 1.5 million clones, 95% to 99% seen once. Sample: naive CD4+ T cells sorted from blood. Indicated subset: CD45RA+ positively selected. All receptors derive from a man in his thirties or forties in good health.

This chain joins TRBV15 and TRBJ2-7; maybe TRBD2 (5 bases). Trimming took 3 bases from V and 1 from J, leaving 13 bases between them. From germline, CDR1 is LNHNV and CDR2 YYDKDF (reference sequence). This CDR3 region has 15 residues. DNA for the CDR3: TGTGCCACCAGCAGGACGGGGTTGGTGTCCTACGAGCAGTACTTC. Encoded protein: CATSRTGLVSYEQYF.

CDR3 residues: CASSLGGRREQYF. Written as DNA, the CDR3 is TGCGCCAGCAGCTTGGGGGGGCGAAGAGAGCAGTACTTC. V is TRBV5-1 and J is TRBJ2-7; possibly TRBD1 for D (6 bases). The CDR3 sequence is 13 residues long. V lost 0 bases and J lost 7, with 11 bases in between. Germline CDR1 SGHRS, CDR2 YFSETQ.